This is a list of T cell receptor beta chains from one sample in a study of blood T cell repertoires in COVID-19. Using immunoSEQ multiplex PCR, the repertoire was profiled, and TCRdb retains in-frame clones only, with some absent. The sample contains roughly 120,000 clones, about 85% of which appear only once. Specimen: peripheral blood. Source of these receptors: a human donor in a cohort sampled during active COVID-19. The CDR3 runs from the conserved cysteine through the conserved F or W. A D gene is named only where the DNA matches it firmly. For some rows the clone size is stated as once, few or many, or as a class when expanded; others skip it.

CDR3nt: TGTGCCAGCTCCCCGGGACAGGAGTTGGGTTCACCCCTCCACTTT
CDR3aa: CASSPGQELGSPLHF
abundance: once
len: 15
v_gene: TRBV18
j_gene: TRBJ1-6
d_gene: TRBD1

CDR3nt: TGTGCCTGGAGGTCAGGGCACACCGGGGAGCTGTTTTTT
CDR3aa: CAWRSGHTGELFF
abundance: NA
len: 13
v_gene: TRBV30
j_gene: TRBJ2-2
d_gene: NA

CDR3nt: TGTGCCAGCAGCTTGGGACTAGCGGGGGTTGCAGATACGCAGTATTTT
CDR3aa: CASSLGLAGVADTQYF
abundance: NA
len: 16
v_gene: TRBV5-5
j_gene: TRBJ2-3
d_gene: TRBD2

CDR3nt: TGCGCCAGCAGTGGGGACAGGGAAGGGAACACAGATACGCAGTATTTT
CDR3aa: CASSGDREGNTDTQYF
abundance: NA
len: 16
v_gene: TRBV10-1
j_gene: TRBJ2-3
d_gene: TRBD1

CDR3nt: TGCGCCAGCAGCCAAAACGGGGGGGCACCAGATACGCAGTATTTT
CDR3aa: CASSQNGGAPDTQYF
abundance: NA
len: 15
v_gene: TRBV5-1
j_gene: TRBJ2-3
d_gene: TRBD2

CDR3nt: TGTGCCAGTACCGAGACAGGGGAGTTGTATGGCTACACCTTC
CDR3aa: CASTETGELYGYTF
abundance: NA
len: 14
v_gene: TRBV19
j_gene: TRBJ1-2
d_gene: TRBD1

CDR3nt: TGTGCCAGCAGCTCTGATGGACTAGCTTCCACAGATACGCAGTATTTT
CDR3aa: CASSSDGLASTDTQYF
abundance: NA
len: 16
v_gene: TRBV7-9
j_gene: TRBJ2-3
d_gene: TRBD2

CDR3nt: TGTGCCAGTAGTATACAGGTGAACACTGAAGCTTTCTTT
CDR3aa: CASSIQVNTEAFF
abundance: once
len: 13
v_gene: TRBV19
j_gene: TRBJ1-1
d_gene: NA

CDR3nt: TGTGCCAGCCGGGAGGCAGGGGTAAATTCACCCCTCCACTTT
CDR3aa: CASREAGVNSPLHF
abundance: few
len: 14
v_gene: TRBV19
j_gene: TRBJ1-6
d_gene: NA

CDR3nt: TGTGCCAGCAGCATGACAGGCCCAGGCCAGCCCCAGCATTTT
CDR3aa: CASSMTGPGQPQHF
abundance: NA
len: 14
v_gene: TRBV5-6
j_gene: TRBJ1-5
d_gene: NA

CDR3nt: TGTGCCAGCAGCCAAGATTGGACAGGAAAAAGTACAGATACGCAGTATTTT
CDR3aa: CASSQDWTGKSTDTQYF
abundance: NA
len: 17
v_gene: TRBV3-1/TRBV3-2
j_gene: TRBJ2-3
d_gene: TRBD1

CDR3nt: TGTGCCAGCAGCTCGGGACTAGCGGGGGAAAATGAGCAGTTCTTC
CDR3aa: CASSSGLAGENEQFF
abundance: once
len: 15
v_gene: TRBV11-3
j_gene: TRBJ2-1
d_gene: TRBD2

CDR3nt: TGTGCCACTAACAGGGGAAATGAGCAGTTCTTC
CDR3aa: CATNRGNEQFF
abundance: NA
len: 11
v_gene: TRBV19
j_gene: TRBJ2-1
d_gene: TRBD1

CDR3nt: TGTGCCAGCAGCAATGGGGCCGGGGGTGGCTACACCTTC
CDR3aa: CASSNGAGGGYTF
abundance: NA
len: 13
v_gene: TRBV21-1
j_gene: TRBJ1-2
d_gene: NA

CDR3nt: TGCGCCAGCAGCCAAGGTTTGACAGGGAACTACGAGCAGTACTTC
CDR3aa: CASSQGLTGNYEQYF
abundance: NA
len: 15
v_gene: TRBV4-3
j_gene: TRBJ2-7
d_gene: TRBD1

CDR3nt: TGTGCCAGCAGCGAGTGGAGGGGAGCCGGGGAGCTGTTTTTT
CDR3aa: CASSEWRGAGELFF
abundance: NA
len: 14
v_gene: TRBV9
j_gene: TRBJ2-2
d_gene: NA